This T cell receptor (beta chain) was observed in a study of blood T cell repertoires in COVID-19. Study information: Samples came from the United States, Italy and Spain, spanning acute and convalescent COVID-19. The analysed material was cDNA or gDNA that came from T cells, B-cell-depleted T cells, or PBMCs.

The V gene's germline CDR1 is MNHEY and CDR2 SMNVEV (reference sequence). This CDR3 spans 13 amino acids. Trimming left V 4 bases short and J 7 bases short, with 11 bases between. Per the original data handling: Amplification of reference gene primers provided the estimated nucleated cell counts. TCRdb's copy holds only in-frame clones and misses some; the assay was immunoSEQ multiplex PCR. Clone size and V and J calls were adopted from that table, with D and trimming inferred from the DNA. The sample includes some 83,000 clones, 80% of them seen just once. This clonotype was obtained from a man aged 55 to 69 with active or convalescent COVID-19. The material sequenced was peripheral blood. V and J are TRBV27 and TRBJ2-4, with D possibly being TRBD1 (5 bases). In nucleotides, the CDR3 is TGTGCCAGCAGTTCAGGGCTGATGAACATTCAGTACTTC. This gives the protein CASSSGLMNIQYF.